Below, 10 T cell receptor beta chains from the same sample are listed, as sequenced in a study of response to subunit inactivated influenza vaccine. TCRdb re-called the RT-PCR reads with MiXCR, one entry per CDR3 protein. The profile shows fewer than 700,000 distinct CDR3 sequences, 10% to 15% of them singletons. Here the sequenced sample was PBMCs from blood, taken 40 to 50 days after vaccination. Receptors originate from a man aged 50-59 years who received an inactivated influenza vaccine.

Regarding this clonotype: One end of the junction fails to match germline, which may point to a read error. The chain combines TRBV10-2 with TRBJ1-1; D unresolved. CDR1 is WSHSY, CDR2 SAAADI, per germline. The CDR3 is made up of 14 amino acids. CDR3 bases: TGCGCCAGCGGTGATAGGGTCCGAGGCACTGAAGCTTTCTTT. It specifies CASGDRVRGTEAFF.

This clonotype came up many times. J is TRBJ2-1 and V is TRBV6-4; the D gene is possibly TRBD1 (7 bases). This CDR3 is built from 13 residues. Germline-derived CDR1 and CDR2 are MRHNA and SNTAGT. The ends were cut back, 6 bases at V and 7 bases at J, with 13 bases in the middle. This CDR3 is CASSRGDRNEQFF. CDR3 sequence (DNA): TGTGCCAGCAGCCGCGGGGACAGAAATGAGCAGTTCTTC.

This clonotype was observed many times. Here the CDR3 DNA reads TGCAGCGTTAGGATGGCGGGAGTGCGCGAGCAGTACTTC. Translating it yields CSVRMAGVREQYF. This rearrangement joins TRBV29-1 to TRBJ2-7; 7 bases fit TRBD2. This CDR3 has 13 amino acids. J gave up 6 bases and V 5 bases, and 10 bases lay outside the gene matches. Germline CDR1 is SQVTM and CDR2 is ANQGSEA.

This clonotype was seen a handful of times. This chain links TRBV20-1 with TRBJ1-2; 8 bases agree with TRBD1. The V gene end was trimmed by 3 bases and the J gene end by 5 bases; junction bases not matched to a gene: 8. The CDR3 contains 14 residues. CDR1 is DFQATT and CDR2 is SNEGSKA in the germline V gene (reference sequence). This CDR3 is CSASARGTGYGYTF. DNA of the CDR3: TGCAGTGCTAGCGCTCGTGGGACAGGATATGGCTACACCTTC.

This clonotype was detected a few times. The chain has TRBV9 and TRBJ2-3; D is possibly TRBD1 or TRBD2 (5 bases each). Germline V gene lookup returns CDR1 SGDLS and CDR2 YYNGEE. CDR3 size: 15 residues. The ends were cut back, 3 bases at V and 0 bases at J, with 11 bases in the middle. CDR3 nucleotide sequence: TGTGCCAGCAGCGCCTGGGACGGAAGCACAGATACGCAGTATTTT. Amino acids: CASSAWDGSTDTQYF. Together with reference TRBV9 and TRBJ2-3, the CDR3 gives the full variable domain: DSGVTQTPKHLITATGQRVTLRCSPRSGDLSVYWYQQSLDQGLQFLIQYYNGEERAKGNILERFSAQQFPDLHSELNLSSLELGDSALYFCASSAWDGSTDTQYFGPGTRLTVL.

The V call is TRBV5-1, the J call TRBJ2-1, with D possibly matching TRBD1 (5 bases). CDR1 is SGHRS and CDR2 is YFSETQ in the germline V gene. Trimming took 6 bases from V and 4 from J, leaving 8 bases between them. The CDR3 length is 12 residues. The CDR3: CASKGWYNEQFF. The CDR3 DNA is TGCGCCAGCAAGGGGTGGTACAATGAGCAGTTCTTC.

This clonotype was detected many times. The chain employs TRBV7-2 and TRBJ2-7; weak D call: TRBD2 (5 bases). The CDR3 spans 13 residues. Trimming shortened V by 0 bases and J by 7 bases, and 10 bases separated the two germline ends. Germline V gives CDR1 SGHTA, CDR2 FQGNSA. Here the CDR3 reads CASSLAGSGEQYF. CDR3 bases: TGTGCCAGCAGCTTAGCGGGATCGGGGGAGCAGTACTTC.

The CDR3 here is CASRGSSGANVLTF. For the CDR3, the DNA is TGTGCCAGTAGAGGAAGCTCTGGGGCCAACGTCCTGACTTTC. The chain has TRBV19 and TRBJ2-6; D is uncertain. Trimming left V 6 bases short and J 0 bases short, with 6 bases between. CDR1 and CDR2 from the germline V gene are LNHDA and SQIVND (reference sequence). The CDR3 is made up of 14 amino acids.

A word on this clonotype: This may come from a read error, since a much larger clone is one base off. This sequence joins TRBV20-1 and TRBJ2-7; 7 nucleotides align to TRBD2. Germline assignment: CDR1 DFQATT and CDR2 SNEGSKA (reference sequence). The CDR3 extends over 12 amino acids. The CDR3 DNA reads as TGCAGAGCTAGCGGACGGTACTACGAGCAGTACTTC. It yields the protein CRASGRYYEQYF.

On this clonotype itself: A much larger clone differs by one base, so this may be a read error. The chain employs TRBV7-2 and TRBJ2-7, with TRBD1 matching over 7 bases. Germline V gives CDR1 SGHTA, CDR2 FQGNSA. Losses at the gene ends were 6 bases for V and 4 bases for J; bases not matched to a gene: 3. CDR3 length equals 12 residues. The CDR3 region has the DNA TGTGCCAGCAGGAAACAGGGGTACGAGCAGTACTTC. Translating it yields CASRKQGYEQYF.